Listed below are T cell receptor beta chains from one sample, sequenced in a study of cytomegalovirus exposure and HLA in healthy donors. The method was immunoSEQ multiplex PCR; TCRdb's version includes in-frame clones alone and lacks a portion of them. The sample carries more than 100,000 clones, approximately 84% recorded once. The sample was PBMCs. All receptors come from a woman aged 18 to 35 in good health and CMV-seronegative. Both conserved end residues are part of each CDR3. Fields, in order: V gene, CDR3 length, D gene, J gene, clone size, CDR3 protein, CDR3 DNA. The D gene is left open where the match is weak. Clone size is given for some rows only: seen once, a few or many times, or a class if the clone is expanded.

v_gene: TRBV4-2
len: 14
d_gene: TRBD1
j_gene: TRBJ1-1
abundance: .
CDR3aa: CASSDRDRNAEAFF
CDR3nt: TGTGCCAGCAGCGACCGGGACAGGAACGCTGAAGCTTTCTTT

v_gene: TRBV5-1
len: 14
d_gene: TRBD2
j_gene: TRBJ2-7
abundance: .
CDR3aa: CASRSGTNSYEQYF
CDR3nt: TGCGCCAGCAGGTCCGGGACTAACTCCTACGAGCAGTACTTC

v_gene: TRBV27
len: 15
d_gene: TRBD2
j_gene: TRBJ2-2
abundance: once
CDR3aa: CASSLALAGAGELFF
CDR3nt: TGTGCCAGCAGTTTAGCACTAGCGGGAGCTGGGGAGCTGTTTTTT

v_gene: TRBV4-1
len: 17
d_gene: TRBD2
j_gene: TRBJ2-1
abundance: few
CDR3aa: CASSQARGTSFGDEQFF
CDR3nt: TGCGCCAGCAGCCAAGCAAGAGGGACTAGCTTCGGCGATGAGCAGTTCTTC

v_gene: TRBV6-5
len: 12
d_gene: .
j_gene: TRBJ1-2
abundance: .
CDR3aa: CASSSAGDGYTF
CDR3nt: TGTGCCAGCAGTTCGGCAGGGGATGGCTACACCTTC

v_gene: TRBV7-9
len: 11
d_gene: .
j_gene: TRBJ2-1
abundance: .
CDR3aa: CASSQNNEQFF
CDR3nt: TGTGCCAGCAGCCAAAATAATGAGCAGTTCTTC

v_gene: TRBV9
len: 15
d_gene: .
j_gene: TRBJ2-2
abundance: few
CDR3aa: CASSVGQAATGELFF
CDR3nt: TGTGCCAGCAGCGTAGGCCAGGCAGCTACCGGGGAGCTGTTTTTT

v_gene: TRBV7-2
len: 14
d_gene: TRBD1
j_gene: TRBJ1-2
abundance: .
CDR3aa: CASSRGQGYYGYTF
CDR3nt: TGTGCCAGCAGCCGCGGACAGGGTTACTATGGCTACACCTTC

v_gene: TRBV6-5
len: 15
d_gene: .
j_gene: TRBJ2-7
abundance: .
CDR3aa: CASSYSTDGKYEQYF
CDR3nt: TGTGCCAGCAGTTACTCCACCGACGGGAAATACGAGCAGTACTTC

v_gene: TRBV4-2
len: 15
d_gene: TRBD2
j_gene: TRBJ2-7
abundance: .
CDR3aa: CASSPLGGEGYEQYF
CDR3nt: TGTGCCAGCAGCCCCCTTGGGGGGGAGGGATACGAGCAGTACTTC

v_gene: TRBV27
len: 12
d_gene: .
j_gene: TRBJ2-7
abundance: .
CDR3aa: CASSSQRGEQYF
CDR3nt: TGTGCCAGCAGTTCCCAACGGGGCGAGCAGTACTTC

v_gene: TRBV9
len: 16
d_gene: TRBD2
j_gene: TRBJ2-1
abundance: few
CDR3aa: CASSATSGTGYNEQFF
CDR3nt: TGTGCCAGCAGCGCGACAAGCGGGACGGGCTACAATGAGCAGTTCTTC

v_gene: TRBV25-1
len: 11
d_gene: .
j_gene: TRBJ2-7
abundance: .
CDR3aa: CASSDPYEQYF
CDR3nt: TGTGCCAGCAGTGACCCATACGAGCAGTACTTC

v_gene: TRBV11-2
len: 17
d_gene: TRBD2
j_gene: TRBJ2-5
abundance: few
CDR3aa: CASSLKREGLLRETQYF
CDR3nt: TGTGCCAGCAGCCTTAAGCGGGAGGGCCTACTCCGAGAGACCCAGTACTTC

v_gene: TRBV5-4
len: 13
d_gene: .
j_gene: TRBJ2-4
abundance: .
CDR3aa: CASSLDREGIQYF
CDR3nt: TGTGCCAGCAGCTTGGACAGGGAGGGCATTCAGTACTTC

v_gene: TRBV12-5
len: 13
d_gene: TRBD1
j_gene: TRBJ1-2
abundance: .
CDR3aa: CASGPHRGHGYTF
CDR3nt: TGTGCTAGTGGCCCACACAGGGGCCATGGCTACACCTTC

v_gene: TRBV18
len: 12
d_gene: .
j_gene: TRBJ2-5
abundance: once
CDR3aa: CASSAFAGAQYF
CDR3nt: TGTGCCAGCTCAGCATTCGCAGGGGCCCAGTACTTC

v_gene: TRBV6-4
len: 13
d_gene: .
j_gene: TRBJ1-6
abundance: .
CDR3aa: CASRGADNSPLHF
CDR3nt: TGTGCCAGCAGAGGGGCCGATAATTCACCCCTCCACTTT

v_gene: TRBV7-8
len: 18
d_gene: .
j_gene: TRBJ2-3
abundance: .
CDR3aa: CASSPRLSVPSTTDTQYF
CDR3nt: TGTGCCAGCAGCCCTAGGCTCTCCGTACCCAGCACAACAGATACGCAGTATTTT

v_gene: TRBV15
len: 15
d_gene: .
j_gene: TRBJ2-5
abundance: .
CDR3aa: CATSSPGHSKETQYF
CDR3nt: TGTGCCACCAGCTCGCCGGGACATTCAAAGGAGACCCAGTACTTC

v_gene: TRBV30
len: 12
d_gene: .
j_gene: TRBJ2-1
abundance: .
CDR3aa: CAWGLTNNEQFF
CDR3nt: TGTGCCTGGGGACTGACGAACAATGAGCAGTTCTTC

v_gene: TRBV10-3
len: 13
d_gene: .
j_gene: TRBJ1-1
abundance: .
CDR3aa: CAIRGEMNTEAFF
CDR3nt: TGTGCCATCAGAGGAGAGATGAACACTGAAGCTTTCTTT

v_gene: TRBV2
len: 12
d_gene: TRBD1
j_gene: TRBJ1-1
abundance: .
CDR3aa: CASNRGGTEAFF
CDR3nt: TGTGCAAGCAACAGGGGAGGAACTGAAGCTTTCTTT

v_gene: TRBV5-5
len: 20
d_gene: TRBD2
j_gene: TRBJ2-7
abundance: .
CDR3aa: CASSSAVLWTSGSFIYEQYF
CDR3nt: TGTGCCAGCAGCTCGGCGGTTTTATGGACTAGCGGGAGCTTTATCTACGAGCAGTACTTC

v_gene: TRBV27
len: 14
d_gene: TRBD1
j_gene: TRBJ2-1
abundance: .
CDR3aa: CASSLDRENHEQFF
CDR3nt: TGTGCCAGCTCCCTGGACAGGGAAAACCATGAGCAGTTCTTC

v_gene: TRBV7-9
len: 11
d_gene: .
j_gene: TRBJ2-7
abundance: few
CDR3aa: CSSSQGGSQYF
CDR3nt: TGTTCCAGCAGCCAGGGGGGATCGCAGTACTTC

v_gene: TRBV18
len: 13
d_gene: TRBD1
j_gene: TRBJ1-2
abundance: .
CDR3aa: CASSSDRAYGYTF
CDR3nt: TGTGCCAGCTCATCCGACAGGGCCTATGGCTACACCTTC

v_gene: TRBV5-1
len: 11
d_gene: TRBD2
j_gene: TRBJ2-2
abundance: .
CDR3aa: CASRREGELFF
CDR3nt: TGCGCCAGCAGGCGGGAGGGGGAGCTGTTTTTT

v_gene: TRBV30
len: 15
d_gene: TRBD2
j_gene: TRBJ2-3
abundance: .
CDR3aa: CAWSAGAGGTDTQYF
CDR3nt: TGTGCCTGGAGTGCGGGGGCGGGAGGAACAGATACGCAGTATTTT

v_gene: TRBV6-5
len: 16
d_gene: .
j_gene: TRBJ1-1
abundance: .
CDR3aa: CASSYSTTGPLGKAFF
CDR3nt: TGTGCCAGCAGTTACTCGACAACAGGGCCCCTGGGAAAAGCTTTCTTT

v_gene: TRBV10-1
len: 13
d_gene: .
j_gene: TRBJ1-2
abundance: .
CDR3aa: CASNPRGGRGYTF
CDR3nt: TGCGCCAGCAACCCGCGGGGGGGCCGTGGCTACACCTTC

v_gene: TRBV4-1
len: 19
d_gene: .
j_gene: TRBJ1-4
abundance: .
CDR3aa: CASSQDGAGRVGTNEKLFF
CDR3nt: TGCGCCAGCAGCCAAGATGGGGCCGGCAGGGTCGGAACTAATGAAAAACTGTTTTTT

v_gene: TRBV15
len: 14
d_gene: TRBD1
j_gene: TRBJ2-7
abundance: .
CDR3aa: CATRGGQGAHEQYF
CDR3nt: TGTGCCACCAGGGGGGGACAGGGGGCCCACGAGCAGTACTTC

v_gene: TRBV2
len: 12
d_gene: .
j_gene: TRBJ2-1
abundance: .
CDR3aa: CAQQGPQNEQFF
CDR3nt: TGTGCCCAACAGGGCCCTCAAAATGAGCAGTTCTTC

v_gene: TRBV7-9
len: 15
d_gene: TRBD1
j_gene: TRBJ1-2
abundance: .
CDR3aa: CASSLGQGGNYGYTF
CDR3nt: TGTGCCAGCAGCTTAGGACAGGGTGGCAACTATGGCTACACCTTC

v_gene: TRBV12-5
len: 17
d_gene: TRBD2
j_gene: TRBJ2-7
abundance: .
CDR3aa: CASGLVLLQAGEYEQYF
CDR3nt: TGTGCTAGTGGTTTGGTACTCTTGCAAGCGGGAGAGTACGAGCAGTACTTC

v_gene: TRBV7-2
len: 14
d_gene: .
j_gene: TRBJ2-7
abundance: few
CDR3aa: CASGRGTVSYEQYF
CDR3nt: TGTGCCAGCGGGAGGGGGACTGTTTCCTACGAGCAGTACTTC

v_gene: TRBV5-1
len: 15
d_gene: TRBD2
j_gene: TRBJ2-7
abundance: .
CDR3aa: CASSWLAGPAYEQYF
CDR3nt: TGCGCCAGCAGCTGGTTAGCGGGACCAGCCTACGAGCAGTACTTC

v_gene: TRBV9
len: 13
d_gene: .
j_gene: TRBJ1-2
abundance: .
CDR3aa: CASSGVAPYGYTF
CDR3nt: TGTGCCAGCAGCGGGGTAGCTCCCTATGGCTACACCTTC

v_gene: TRBV6-4
len: 15
d_gene: TRBD2
j_gene: TRBJ2-1
abundance: few
CDR3aa: CASSGTSGSYNEQFF
CDR3nt: TGTGCCAGCAGTGGGACTAGCGGGAGCTACAATGAGCAGTTCTTC